A single sample is the source of the 30 T cell receptor beta chains below, sequenced in a study of blood T cells in healthy people across ages. Primed by a sample-barcoded 5' primer and a J-beta primer mix, a second PCR proceeded for 7 to 11 cycles. TCRdb recomputed calls from the 5' RACE reads with MiXCR, one row per CDR3 protein. The repertoire consists of 850,000 to 1,000,000 distinct CDR3 sequences, with around 48% occurring once and the leading ten covering 13%. Material: blood. These receptor sequences come from a man aged 25-45 years in good health.

This chain links TRBV3-1 with TRBJ1-5, with TRBD1 as a possible D gene (5 bases). V was clipped by 7 bases and J by 0 bases, with 10 bases between them. Germline V CDR1 and CDR2: LGHDT, YNNKEL (reference sequence). This CDR3 has 14 amino acids. The CDR3, as DNA: TGTGCCAGCAAGGGGAGTCATAGCAATCAGCCCCAGCATTTT. Its translation is CASKGSHSNQPQHF.

The V and J genes are TRBV6-5 and TRBJ2-7; D ambiguous. This CDR3 has 13 residues. The germline V and J ends were trimmed by 0 bases and 4 bases, with 7 bases remaining between them. Germline CDR1 reads MNHEY; CDR2 reads SVGAGI. In nucleotides, the CDR3 is TGTGCCAGCAGTTACTCGACCAGGTACGAGCAGTACTTC. The encoded protein is CASSYSTRYEQYF.

The CDR3 sequence: CASSLERAERGFNEQFF. The CDR3 nucleotides are TGTGCCAGCAGCTTAGAGAGGGCCGAGCGGGGCTTTAATGAGCAGTTCTTC. This chain joins TRBV7-2 and TRBJ2-1; 7 bases are a match to TRBD2. The trim removed 1 base at V and 7 bases at J, leaving 13 bases unmatched. This CDR3 region has 17 residues. CDR1 and CDR2 (germline): SGHTA, FQGNSA.

The rearrangement links TRBV4-1 to TRBJ2-1; 12 bases fit TRBD2. This CDR3 is 18 amino acids long. The junction had 8 bases not matched to a gene; V was cut back by 0 bases and J by 5 bases. Germline V gene lookup returns CDR1 MGHRA and CDR2 YSYEKL. The CDR3 sequence: CASSQDPPSGGADNEQFF. CDR3 nucleotides: TGCGCCAGCAGCCAAGACCCCCCTAGCGGGGGGGCCGACAATGAGCAGTTCTTC.

Points on this clonotype: A read error is possible here, since a much larger clone lies one base away. This rearrangement joins TRBV12-3 or TRBV12-4 to TRBJ2-3; D is unclear. The CDR3 runs to 15 residues. The CDR3 DNA reads as TGTGCCAGCAGTTCGCACAGTCTCTACACAGATGCGCAGTATTTT. This encodes CASSSHSLYTDAQYF.

The chain combines TRBV11-3 with TRBJ2-7; tentatively, D is TRBD1 (6 bases). Germline CDR1 reads SGHNT; CDR2 reads YENEEA. Trimming pared 5 bases from V and 3 bases from J, leaving 14 bases between. The CDR3 contains 14 residues. The CDR3 DNA sequence: TGTGCCAGCAGCGCCACAGGGAACGGCTACGAGCAGTACTTC. Translated, it gives CASSATGNGYEQYF. Together with reference TRBV11-3 and TRBJ2-7, the CDR3 gives the full variable domain: EAGVVQSPRYKIIEKKQPVAFWCNPISGHNTLYWYLQNLGQGPELLIRYENEEAVDDSQLPKDRFSAERLKGVDSTLKIQPAELGDSAVYLCASSATGNGYEQYFGPGTRLTVT.

V and J are TRBV12-3 or TRBV12-4 and TRBJ2-1, with 7 bases lining up with TRBD2. The CDR3 spans 15 residues. J was trimmed by 3 bases and V by 4 bases; bases with no gene match: 6. The CDR3 protein is CASSSGTTFYNEQFF. CDR3 bases: TGTGCCAGCAGTTCGGGGACTACCTTCTACAATGAGCAGTTCTTC.

The chain employs TRBV3-1 and TRBJ2-1, with 12 nucleotides matching TRBD2. V lost 5 bases, J lost 0 bases, and 11 bases stayed unmatched. Germline V gene sequence: CDR1 LGHDT, CDR2 YNNKEL (reference sequence). CDR3 size: 19 residues. The CDR3 loop is CASSKIRLAGAFSYNEQFF. Here the CDR3 DNA reads TGTGCCAGCAGCAAAATCCGACTAGCGGGAGCTTTCTCCTACAATGAGCAGTTCTTC.

This chain connects TRBV20-1 to TRBJ2-2; 9 bases fit TRBD2. Germline CDR1 is DFQATT and CDR2 is SNEGSKA (reference sequence). The ends lost 1 base at V and 1 base at J; junction bases unmatched: 1. The CDR3 sequence is 15 residues long. The CDR3 DNA sequence: TGCAGTGCTAGAGGTAGCGGGGGGAACACCGGGGAGCTGTTTTTT. It is translated as CSARGSGGNTGELFF.

The chain links TRBV12-3 or TRBV12-4 to TRBJ2-3, with no clear D. The CDR3 has 15 amino acids. Trimming shortened V by 3 bases and J by 1 base, and 11 bases separated the two germline ends. CDR3 nucleotides: TGTGCCAGCAGTTTCGGCCGAGCCCGCACAGATACGCAGTATTTT. It yields the protein CASSFGRARTDTQYF.

The chain joins TRBV2 to TRBJ1-1, with D tentatively TRBD1 (5 bases). This CDR3 has 15 residues. Germline V gene lookup returns CDR1 SNHLY and CDR2 FYNNEI. V gave up 7 bases and J gave up 0 bases, with 15 bases separating them. The CDR3 protein is CASTLDRGVNTEAFF. CDR3 DNA: TGTGCCAGCACCCTAGATCGGGGCGTGAACACTGAAGCTTTCTTT.

This chain uses TRBV20-1 with TRBJ1-6; 8 nucleotides line up with TRBD1. Germline V gives CDR1 DFQATT, CDR2 SNEGSKA (reference sequence). Trimming removed 6 bases from V and 7 bases from J; junction bases left unmatched: 5. The CDR3 runs to 13 residues. The CDR3 DNA reads as TGCAGTGCGGGAGGACAGGGAAATTCACCCCTCCACTTT. It encodes CSAGGQGNSPLHF.

The chain employs TRBV14 and TRBJ1-1, with no clear D. Germline loops: CDR1 SGHDN, CDR2 FVKESK. The CDR3 consists of 14 residues. Trimming stripped 4 bases from V and 1 base from J, with 10 bases between. CDR3 loop: CASSLIQENTEAFF. DNA of the CDR3: TGTGCCAGCAGCCTGATACAAGAGAACACTGAAGCTTTCTTT.

V usage is TRBV27 and J usage is TRBJ1-5, with 7 positions matching TRBD1. Trimming at V came to 2 bases and at J to 0 bases, leaving 4 bases not matched to a gene. The germline gives CDR1 MNHEY, CDR2 SMNVEV (reference sequence). The CDR3 loop spans 16 amino acids. The DNA of the CDR3 is TGTGCCAGCAGTTTAAAGGGGGCAACTAGCAATCAGCCCCAGCATTTT. Translated: CASSLKGATSNQPQHF.

This chain joins TRBV6-5 and TRBJ2-1; 8 positions agree with TRBD1. V was clipped by 5 bases and J by 6 bases; unmatched bases: 9. This CDR3 contains 15 residues. Germline CDR1 MNHEY, CDR2 SVGAGI. This chain's CDR3 is CASSHQGARANEQFF. CDR3 sequence (DNA): TGTGCCAGCAGTCACCAGGGGGCAAGGGCCAATGAGCAGTTCTTC.

This clonotype came up once. The CDR3 protein is CAISEGSRTGRYGYTF. CDR3 nucleotides: TGTGCCATCAGTGAGGGATCTAGGACAGGGCGCTATGGCTACACCTTC. This chain connects TRBV10-3 to TRBJ1-2, with TRBD1 matching 8 bases. Looked up from germline, CDR1 is ENHRY and CDR2 is SYGVKD. The ends lost 2 bases at V and 4 bases at J; junction bases unmatched: 9. This CDR3 contains 16 residues.

This chain joins TRBV6-2 or TRBV6-3 and TRBJ1-2, with no clear D. Germline V lookup: CDR1 MNHEY, CDR2 SVGEGT. The CDR3 sequence is 14 residues long. V gave up 2 bases and J gave up 5 bases, with 12 bases separating them. The CDR3 is CASSYDQRSYGYTF. In DNA form, the CDR3 reads TGTGCCAGCAGTTACGACCAGAGATCTTATGGCTACACCTTC.

The CDR3: CASSLGPGAMDEQYF. The DNA for the CDR3 is TGTGCCAGCAGCTTAGGCCCGGGGGCAATGGACGAGCAGTACTTC. The rearrangement uses TRBV11-2 and TRBJ2-5; D is perhaps TRBD1 or TRBD2 (6 bases each). The end of the DNA fits TRBJ2-7 better, so the J call may be wrong. The length of the CDR3 is 15 residues. Germline assignment: CDR1 SGHAT and CDR2 FQNNGV.

Notes on this clonotype: It may be a read error: a sequence one base away is much more abundant. The chain carries TRBV7-2 and TRBJ2-1; 8 bases agree with TRBD1. Germline values: CDR1 SGHTA, CDR2 FQGNSA. Unmatched junction bases numbered 10, after V lost 5 bases and J lost 10 bases. This CDR3 contains 14 residues. The CDR3 nucleotides read TGTGCCAGCAGCAAAGGACAGGGTTCCTACGAGCAGTTCTTC. It translates to CASSKGQGSYEQFF.

V gene TRBV7-2 combines with J gene TRBJ1-5; D is undetermined. The V end was cut by 5 bases, the J end by 7 bases, with 15 bases between. The CDR3 consists of 14 residues. CDR1 is SGHTA and CDR2 is FQGNSA in the germline V gene. The CDR3 region is CASSPTRLDQPQHF. CDR3 coding DNA: TGTGCCAGCAGCCCCACAAGGCTCGACCAGCCCCAGCATTTT.

The chain has TRBV4-1 and TRBJ2-5; D is perhaps TRBD1 or TRBD2 (5 bases each). Trimming pared 4 bases from V and 4 bases from J, leaving 13 bases between. Germline loops: CDR1 MGHRA, CDR2 YSYEKL. There are 14 residues in the CDR3. CDR3 nucleotide sequence: TGCGCCAGCAGCCTCCTAGAGGGGCCAGAGACCCAGTACTTC. Its translation: CASSLLEGPETQYF.

The J gene is TRBJ2-5, the V gene TRBV6-1; 7 bases fit TRBD1. The J call may be wrong; the DNA end is better matched by TRBJ2-7. Germline lookup yields CDR1 MNHNS and CDR2 SASEGT. This CDR3 has 15 amino acids. DNA of the CDR3: TGTGCCAGCACCCCAAGGACCAACAGGGGCTACGAGCAGTACTTC. Translated, it gives CASTPRTNRGYEQYF.

The V gene is TRBV20-1, the J gene TRBJ2-7, with 8 bases aligning to TRBD2. This CDR3 is built from 13 residues. Germline CDR1 DFQATT, CDR2 SNEGSKA (reference sequence). The J segment lost 0 bases and the V segment lost 6 bases, leaving 4 bases of the junction unmatched. CDR3 coding DNA: TGCAGTGCGGTCCGGGGGGGCTCCTACGAGCAGTACTTC. It codes for CSAVRGGSYEQYF.

This clonotype was counted between two and nine times. The chain links TRBV20-1 to TRBJ1-1; D gene uncertain. CDR3 size: 14 residues. Germline lookup yields CDR1 DFQATT and CDR2 SNEGSKA (reference sequence). Trimming shortened V by 0 bases and J by 1 base, and 9 bases separated the two germline ends. CDR3 in amino acids: CSARDPQANTEAFF. The CDR3 nucleotides are TGCAGTGCTAGAGATCCCCAAGCGAACACTGAAGCTTTCTTT.

On this clonotype itself: A much more abundant neighbour one base away suggests this may be a read error. V gene TRBV20-1 combines with J gene TRBJ1-5; tentative D call: TRBD1 (5 bases). Germline assignment: CDR1 DFQATT and CDR2 SNEGSKA (reference sequence). CDR3 size: 14 residues. CDR3 sequence (DNA): TGCAGTGCCCGCAGGGACGTAAGCAGTCAGCCCCAGCATTTT. Amino acid sequence: CSARRDVSSQPQHF.

The DNA for the CDR3 is TGTGCCAGCAGCCAAGGTCTGACTAGCGGGGACACAGATACGCAGTATTTT. Amino acid sequence: CASSQGLTSGDTDTQYF. J is TRBJ2-3 and V is TRBV3-1; 11 bases match TRBD2. V gave up 1 base and J gave up 2 bases; unmatched junction bases: 5. CDR3 length equals 17 residues. The germline CDR1 and CDR2 sequences are LGHDT and YNNKEL (reference sequence).

This clonotype was counted once. The CDR3 here is CASSQDWDSRNEKLFF. For the CDR3, the DNA is TGTGCCAGCAGCCAAGACTGGGACAGCAGGAATGAAAAACTGTTTTTT. The chain uses TRBV4-2 and TRBJ1-4; TRBD1 agrees at 7 bases. CDR1 is LGHNA and CDR2 is YNFKEQ in the germline V gene. V lost 0 bases to trimming and J lost 5 bases; unmatched junction nucleotides: 6. The CDR3 is 16 amino acids.

This chain joins TRBV30 and TRBJ2-7, with TRBD1 matching over 7 bases. Losses at the gene ends were 2 bases for V and 0 bases for J; bases not matched to a gene: 4. Germline values: CDR1 GTSNPN, CDR2 SVGIG (reference sequence). The CDR3 has 14 amino acids. CDR3 loop: CAWSTTGNSYEQYF. The DNA for the CDR3 is TGTGCCTGGAGTACGACAGGGAACTCCTACGAGCAGTACTTC.

There are a few counts of this clonotype. The chain has TRBV20-1 and TRBJ2-7; 8 bases align to TRBD2. V dropped 2 bases and J dropped 1; count of bases not matched to a gene: 7. Looked up from germline, CDR1 is DFQATT and CDR2 is SNEGSKA (reference sequence). CDR3 length equals 15 residues. Here the CDR3 reads CSARSQSGGSYEQYF. CDR3 DNA: TGCAGTGCTAGATCCCAGAGCGGGGGTTCCTACGAGCAGTACTTC.

As to this clonotype: One base away lies a much larger clone, so this may be a sequencing read error. This chain links TRBV29-1 with TRBJ2-7, with a possible D match to TRBD1 (6 bases). Trimming removed 4 bases from V and 12 bases from J, with 22 bases in between. This CDR3 has 13 amino acids. CDR1 and CDR2 (germline): SQVTM, ANQGSEA. For the CDR3, the DNA is TGCAGCGTTGTACCCTGGACAGTAGAGACCCGGTACTTC. Translation gives CSVVPWTVETRYF.